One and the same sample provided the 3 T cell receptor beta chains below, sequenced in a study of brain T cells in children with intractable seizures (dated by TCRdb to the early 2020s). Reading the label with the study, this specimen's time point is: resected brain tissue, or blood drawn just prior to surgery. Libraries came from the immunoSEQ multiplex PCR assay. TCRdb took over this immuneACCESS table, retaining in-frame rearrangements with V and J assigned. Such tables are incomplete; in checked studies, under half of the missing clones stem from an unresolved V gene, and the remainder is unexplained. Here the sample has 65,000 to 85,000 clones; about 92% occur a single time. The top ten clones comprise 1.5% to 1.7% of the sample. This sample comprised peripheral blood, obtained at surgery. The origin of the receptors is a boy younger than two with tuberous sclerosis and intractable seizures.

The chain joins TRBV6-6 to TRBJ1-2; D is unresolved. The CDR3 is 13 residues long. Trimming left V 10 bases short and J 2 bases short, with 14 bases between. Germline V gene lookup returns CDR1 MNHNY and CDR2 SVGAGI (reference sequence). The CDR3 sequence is CATSKGANYGYTF. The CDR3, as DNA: TGTGCCACAAGCAAAGGAGCCAACTATGGCTACACCTTC.

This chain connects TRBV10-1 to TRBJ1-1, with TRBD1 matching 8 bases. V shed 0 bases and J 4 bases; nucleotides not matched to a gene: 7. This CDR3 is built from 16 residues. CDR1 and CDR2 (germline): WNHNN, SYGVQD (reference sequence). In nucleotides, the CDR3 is TGCGCCAGCAGTGAGTCCCGGACAGGGTGGGTCACTGAAGCTTTCTTT. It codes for CASSESRTGWVTEAFF.

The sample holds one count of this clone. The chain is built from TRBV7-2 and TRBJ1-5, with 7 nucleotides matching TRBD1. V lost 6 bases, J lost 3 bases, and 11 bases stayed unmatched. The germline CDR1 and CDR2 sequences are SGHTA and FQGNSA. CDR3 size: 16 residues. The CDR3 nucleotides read TGTGCCAGCAGTCTAACAGGGGAAGCCTACAATCAGCCCCAGCATTTT. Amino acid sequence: CASSLTGEAYNQPQHF.